The source of this T cell receptor (beta chain) is a study of regulatory T cells in long-lasting Graves disease. TCR beta libraries were built with iRepertoire HTBI primers and Arm-PCR of CDR3 regions. TCRdb passed the multiplex PCR reads through MiXCR, listing each CDR3 protein once. The sample contains some 220,000 distinct CDR3 sequences, around 20% of which appear only once. This clonotype was detected many times. As to time point: newly diagnosed GD, antithyroid drugs for less than 3 months. The TCR library was made from RNA that had been extracted from PBMCs in TRIzol. The germline V and J ends were trimmed by 3 bases and 10 bases, with 18 bases remaining between them. The germline CDR1 and CDR2 sequences are WNHNN and SYGVQD (reference sequence). This CDR3 contains 14 residues. These data are also associated with another study on T cells in Graves' hyperthyroidism and ophthalmopathy. That work adds: The majority of expanded thyroid clonotypes above 0.001 also appeared in blood.

This TCR came from a woman in her twenties or thirties with Graves disease. Sequenced here: peripheral blood mononuclear cells (PBMCs), sampled at new diagnosis, from a patient treated with antithyroid drugs. The genes are TRBV10-1 and TRBJ1-2, with a weak D call TRBD1 (6 bases). The CDR3 loop is CASSDGMGRGSYTF. The CDR3 coding sequence is TGCGCCAGCAGTGACGGTATGGGCAGGGGCTCCTACACCTTC.